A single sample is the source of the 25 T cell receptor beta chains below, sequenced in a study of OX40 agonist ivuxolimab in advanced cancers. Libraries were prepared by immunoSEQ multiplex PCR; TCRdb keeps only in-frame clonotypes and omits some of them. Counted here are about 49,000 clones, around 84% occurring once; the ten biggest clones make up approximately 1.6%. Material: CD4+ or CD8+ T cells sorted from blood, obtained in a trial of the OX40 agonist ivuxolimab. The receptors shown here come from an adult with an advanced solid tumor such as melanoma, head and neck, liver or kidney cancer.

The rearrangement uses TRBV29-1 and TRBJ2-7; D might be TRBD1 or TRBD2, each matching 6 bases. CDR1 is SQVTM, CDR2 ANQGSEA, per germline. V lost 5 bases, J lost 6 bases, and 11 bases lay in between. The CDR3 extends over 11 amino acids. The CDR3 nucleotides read TGCAGCGTTTCTGGAGGGGGCGAGCAGTACTTC. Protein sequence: CSVSGGGEQYF.

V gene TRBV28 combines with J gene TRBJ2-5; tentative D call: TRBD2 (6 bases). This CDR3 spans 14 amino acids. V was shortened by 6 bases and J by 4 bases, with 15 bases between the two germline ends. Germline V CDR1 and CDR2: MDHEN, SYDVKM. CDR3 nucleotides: TGTGCCAGCAGAACTAGCCTGGGGGGAGAGACCCAGTACTTC. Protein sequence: CASRTSLGGETQYF.

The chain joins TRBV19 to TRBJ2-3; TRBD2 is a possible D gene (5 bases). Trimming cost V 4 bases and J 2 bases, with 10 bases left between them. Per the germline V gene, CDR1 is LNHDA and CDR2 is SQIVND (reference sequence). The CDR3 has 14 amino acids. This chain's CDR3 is CASSTLGDTDTQYF. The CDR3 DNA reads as TGTGCCAGTAGTACCCTCGGGGACACAGATACGCAGTATTTT.

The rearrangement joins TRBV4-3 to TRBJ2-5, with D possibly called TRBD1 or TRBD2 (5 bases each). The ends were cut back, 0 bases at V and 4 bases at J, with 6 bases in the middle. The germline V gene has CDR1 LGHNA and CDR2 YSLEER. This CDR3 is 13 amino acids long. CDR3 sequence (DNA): TGCGCCAGCAGCCAAGAGGGACGAGAGACCCAGTACTTC. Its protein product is CASSQEGRETQYF.

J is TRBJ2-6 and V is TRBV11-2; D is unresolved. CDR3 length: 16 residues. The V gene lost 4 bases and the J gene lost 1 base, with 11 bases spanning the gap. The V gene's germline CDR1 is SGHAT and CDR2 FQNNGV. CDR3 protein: CASSSRRKSGANVLTF. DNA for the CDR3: TGTGCCAGCAGCTCGAGACGGAAGTCTGGGGCCAACGTCCTGACTTTC.

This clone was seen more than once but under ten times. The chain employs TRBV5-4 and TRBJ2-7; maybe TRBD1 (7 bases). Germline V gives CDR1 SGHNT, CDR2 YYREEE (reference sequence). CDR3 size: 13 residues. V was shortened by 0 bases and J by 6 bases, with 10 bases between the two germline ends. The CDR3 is CASSLAGGLEQYF. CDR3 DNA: TGTGCCAGCAGCTTGGCAGGGGGGCTCGAGCAGTACTTC.

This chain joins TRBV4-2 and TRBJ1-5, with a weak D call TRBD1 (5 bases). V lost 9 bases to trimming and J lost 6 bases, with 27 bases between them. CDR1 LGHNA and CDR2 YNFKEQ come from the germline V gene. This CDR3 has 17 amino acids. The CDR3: CARSTRDRGRLAQPQHF. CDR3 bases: TGTGCCAGAAGCACGCGGGATCGGGGCCGTCTGGCTCAGCCCCAGCATTTT.

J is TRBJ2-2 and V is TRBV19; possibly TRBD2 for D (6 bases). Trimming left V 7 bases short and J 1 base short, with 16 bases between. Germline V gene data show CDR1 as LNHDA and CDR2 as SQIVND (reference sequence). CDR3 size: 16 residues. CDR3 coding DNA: TGTGCCAGTACTAAGTATAGCGGATTGAACACCGGGGAGCTGTTTTTT. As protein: CASTKYSGLNTGELFF.

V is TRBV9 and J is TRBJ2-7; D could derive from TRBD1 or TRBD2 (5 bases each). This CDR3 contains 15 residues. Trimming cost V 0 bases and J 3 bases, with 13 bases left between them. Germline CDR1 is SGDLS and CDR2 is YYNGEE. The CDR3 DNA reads TGTGCCAGCAGCGTAGGGTCGGGGCCAGACTACGAGCAGTACTTC. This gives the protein CASSVGSGPDYEQYF.

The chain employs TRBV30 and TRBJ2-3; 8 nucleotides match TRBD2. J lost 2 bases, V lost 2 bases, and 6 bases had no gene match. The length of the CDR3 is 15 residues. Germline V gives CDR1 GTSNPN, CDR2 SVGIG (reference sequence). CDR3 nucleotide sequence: TGTGCCTGGAGTCCAGCGGGAGTTCTCACAGATACGCAGTATTTT. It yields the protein CAWSPAGVLTDTQYF.

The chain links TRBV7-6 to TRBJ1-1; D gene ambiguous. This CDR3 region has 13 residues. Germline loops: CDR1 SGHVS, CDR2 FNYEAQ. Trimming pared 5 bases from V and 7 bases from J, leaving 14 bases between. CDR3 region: CASSPSPGDEAFF. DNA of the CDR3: TGTGCCAGCAGCCCCTCCCCGGGAGATGAAGCTTTCTTT.

The CDR3 region has the DNA TGTGCCAGTAGTTGGATGGACAGCAATCAGCCCCAGCATTTT. Its protein is CASSWMDSNQPQHF. V usage is TRBV19 and J usage is TRBJ1-5, with D unclear. The CDR3 contains 14 residues. The ends were cut back, 5 bases at V and 1 base at J, with 9 bases in the middle. Germline lookup yields CDR1 LNHDA and CDR2 SQIVND (reference sequence).

This chain's CDR3 is CATSREGQGAQETQYF. DNA for the CDR3: TGTGCCACCTCTCGGGAGGGACAGGGGGCTCAAGAGACCCAGTACTTC. This chain joins TRBV11-3 and TRBJ2-5, with 12 bases identical to TRBD1. The CDR3 is 16 amino acids. V lost 10 bases to trimming and J lost 2 bases; unmatched junction nucleotides: 11. Germline CDR1 is SGHNT and CDR2 is YENEEA.

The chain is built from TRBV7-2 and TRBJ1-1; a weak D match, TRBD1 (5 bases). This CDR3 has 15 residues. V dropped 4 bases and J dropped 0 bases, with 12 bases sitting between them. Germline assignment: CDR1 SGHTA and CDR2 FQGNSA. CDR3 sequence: CASSWDGSLNTEAFF. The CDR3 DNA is TGTGCCAGCAGCTGGGACGGTAGCTTGAACACTGAAGCTTTCTTT.

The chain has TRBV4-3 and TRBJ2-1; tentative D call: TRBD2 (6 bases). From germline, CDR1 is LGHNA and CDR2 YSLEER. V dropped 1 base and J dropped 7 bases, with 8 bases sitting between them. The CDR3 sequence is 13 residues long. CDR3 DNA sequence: TGCGCCAGCAGCCAAGGGAGGGTAAATGAGCAGTTCTTC. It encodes CASSQGRVNEQFF.

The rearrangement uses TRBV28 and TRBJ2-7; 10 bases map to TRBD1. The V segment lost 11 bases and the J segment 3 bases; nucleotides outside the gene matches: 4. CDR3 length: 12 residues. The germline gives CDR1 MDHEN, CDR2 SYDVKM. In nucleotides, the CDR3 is TGTGCCGTGACAGGGGGCTACTACGAGCAGTACTTC. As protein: CAVTGGYYEQYF.

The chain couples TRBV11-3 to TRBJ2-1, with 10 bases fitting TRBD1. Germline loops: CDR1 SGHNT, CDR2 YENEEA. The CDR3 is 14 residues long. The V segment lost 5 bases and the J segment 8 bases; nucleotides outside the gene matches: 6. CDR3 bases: TGTGCCAGCAGCAAAGGGACAGGGGCCTATGAGCAGTTCTTC. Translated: CASSKGTGAYEQFF. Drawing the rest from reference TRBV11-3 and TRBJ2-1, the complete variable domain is EAGVVQSPRYKIIEKKQPVAFWCNPISGHNTLYWYLQNLGQGPELLIRYENEEAVDDSQLPKDRFSAERLKGVDSTLKIQPAELGDSAVYLCASSKGTGAYEQFFGPGTRLTVL.

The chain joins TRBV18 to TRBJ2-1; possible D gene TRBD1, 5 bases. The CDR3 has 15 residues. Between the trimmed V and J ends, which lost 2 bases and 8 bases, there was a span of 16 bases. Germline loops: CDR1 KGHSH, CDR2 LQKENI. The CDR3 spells CASSPGVGPTDEQFF. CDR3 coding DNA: TGTGCCAGCTCACCAGGGGTGGGGCCGACGGATGAGCAGTTCTTC.

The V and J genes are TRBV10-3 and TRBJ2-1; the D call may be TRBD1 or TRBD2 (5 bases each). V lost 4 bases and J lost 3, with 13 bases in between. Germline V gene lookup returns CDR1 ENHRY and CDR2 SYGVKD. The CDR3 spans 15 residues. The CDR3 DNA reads TGTGCCATCAGTGTCGGGACGGTGGGCTACAATGAGCAGTTCTTC. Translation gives CAISVGTVGYNEQFF.

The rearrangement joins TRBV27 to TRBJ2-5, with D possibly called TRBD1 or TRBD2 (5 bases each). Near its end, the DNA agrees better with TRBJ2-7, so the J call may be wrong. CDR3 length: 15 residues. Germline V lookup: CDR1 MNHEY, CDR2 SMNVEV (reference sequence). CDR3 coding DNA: TGTGCCAGCAGTTTATCGGGGGACGCATACTACGAGCAGTACTTC. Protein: CASSLSGDAYYEQYF.

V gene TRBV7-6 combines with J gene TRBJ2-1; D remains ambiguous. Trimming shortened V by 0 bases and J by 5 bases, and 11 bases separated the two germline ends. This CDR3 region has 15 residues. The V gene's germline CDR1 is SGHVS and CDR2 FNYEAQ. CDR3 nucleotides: TGTGCCAGCAGCTTAGCCCTTAGTACACACAATGAGCAGTTCTTC. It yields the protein CASSLALSTHNEQFF.

CDR3 in amino acids: CASRGLLGLAAQETQYF. In DNA form, the CDR3 reads TGTGCCAGCAGAGGGCTTTTGGGACTAGCGGCCCAAGAGACCCAGTACTTC. This sequence joins TRBV2 and TRBJ2-5; TRBD2 aligns across 11 bases. CDR3 length: 17 residues. The trim removed 6 bases at V and 1 base at J, leaving 10 bases unmatched. The germline gives CDR1 SNHLY, CDR2 FYNNEI.

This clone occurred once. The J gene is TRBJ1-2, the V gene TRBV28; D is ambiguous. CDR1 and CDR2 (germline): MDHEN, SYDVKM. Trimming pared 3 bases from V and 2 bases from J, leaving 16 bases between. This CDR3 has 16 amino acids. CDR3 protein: CASSLGRTLGNYGYTF. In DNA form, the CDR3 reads TGTGCCAGCAGTTTGGGGAGGACGCTTGGGAACTATGGCTACACCTTC.

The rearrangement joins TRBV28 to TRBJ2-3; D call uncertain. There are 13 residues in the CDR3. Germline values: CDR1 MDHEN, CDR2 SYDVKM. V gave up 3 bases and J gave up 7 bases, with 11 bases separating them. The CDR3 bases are TGTGCCAGCAGTTTGCTGGTTGAGTATACGCAGTATTTT. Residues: CASSLLVEYTQYF.

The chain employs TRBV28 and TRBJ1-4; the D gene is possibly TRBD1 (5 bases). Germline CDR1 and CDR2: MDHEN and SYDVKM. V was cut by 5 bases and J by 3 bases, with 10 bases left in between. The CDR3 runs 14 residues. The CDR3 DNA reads TGTGCCAGCAGTCCCGGGGGAGCTAATGAAAAACTGTTTTTT. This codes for CASSPGGANEKLFF. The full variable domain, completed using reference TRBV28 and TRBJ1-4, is DVKVTQSSRYLVKRTGEKVFLECVQDMDHENMFWYRQDPGLGLRLIYFSYDVKMKEKGDIPEGYSVSREKKERFSLILESASTNQTSMYLCASSPGGANEKLFFGSGTQLSVL.